The next 20 T cell receptor beta chains were all read from a single sample in a study of blood T cell repertoires in COVID-19. Libraries were prepared by immunoSEQ multiplex PCR; TCRdb keeps only in-frame clonotypes and omits some of them. Of about 360,000 clones in the sample, 80% to 90% were seen once. Material: peripheral blood. The receptors were sampled from a woman between 55 and 75 years old with COVID-19, enrolled during active disease.

This chain uses TRBV7-9 with TRBJ2-7; 7 nucleotides match TRBD2. V dropped 1 base and J dropped 0; count of bases not matched to a gene: 3. Looked up from germline, CDR1 is SEHNR and CDR2 is FQNEAQ (reference sequence). The CDR3 length is 15 residues. The CDR3 sequence: CASSLVGGSSYEQYF. The CDR3 bases are TGTGCCAGCAGCTTAGTGGGGGGGAGCTCCTACGAGCAGTACTTC.

This clone was seen more than once but under ten times. This specimen includes other DNA sequences encoding the same CDR3. The V call is TRBV6-5, the J call TRBJ2-3; D is ambiguous. CDR1 and CDR2 (germline): MNHEY, SVGAGI. The CDR3 is made up of 12 amino acids. Trimming cost V 6 bases and J 0 bases, with 4 bases left between them. This chain's CDR3 is CASRSSTDTQYF. CDR3 bases: TGTGCCAGCAGGTCTAGCACAGATACGCAGTATTTT.

This clone has a handful of counts. The chain joins TRBV27 to TRBJ1-1; 8 bases map to TRBD1. This CDR3 spans 13 amino acids. The V gene end was trimmed by 10 bases and the J gene end by 1 base; junction bases not matched to a gene: 5. Germline assignment: CDR1 MNHEY and CDR2 SMNVEV (reference sequence). CDR3 in amino acids: CATRTGSNTEAFF. The CDR3 DNA sequence: TGTGCCACCCGGACAGGGTCGAACACTGAAGCTTTCTTT.

V gene TRBV18 combines with J gene TRBJ2-7; 7 positions match TRBD2. The ends lost 0 bases at V and 6 bases at J; junction bases unmatched: 8. Germline CDR1 reads KGHSH; CDR2 reads LQKENI. This CDR3 contains 15 residues. DNA for the CDR3: TGTGCCAGCTCACCACCGGGTCAATCGGGGGGCGAGCAGTACTTC. Its translation is CASSPPGQSGGEQYF.

V gene TRBV3-1 (or the pseudogene TRBV3-2) combines with J gene TRBJ1-2; 11 bases are shared with TRBD1. The junction had 8 bases not matched to a gene; V was cut back by 6 bases and J by 8 bases. This CDR3 is 14 amino acids long. In germline, CDR1 is LGHDT, CDR2 YNNKEL (reference sequence). The CDR3 sequence: CASRHGQGAPGYTF. The CDR3 region has the DNA TGTGCCAGCAGGCATGGACAGGGGGCGCCGGGCTACACCTTC.

The rearrangement uses TRBV7-2 and TRBJ2-3; D not certain. V was shortened by 5 bases and J by 0 bases, with 15 bases between the two germline ends. The CDR3 length is 16 residues. Germline V gives CDR1 SGHTA, CDR2 FQGNSA. The CDR3 DNA reads as TGTGCCAGCAGCCCCCTAGTGCCTCCTAGCACAGATACGCAGTATTTT. Protein: CASSPLVPPSTDTQYF.

This chain connects TRBV11-2 to TRBJ1-6; 9 positions match TRBD1. With 5 bases clipped from V and 10 bases from J, the junction kept 9 bases outside the gene matches. This CDR3 has 15 residues. The germline gives CDR1 SGHAT, CDR2 FQNNGV. CDR3 loop: CASSLTGTGNSPLHF. The CDR3 region has the DNA TGTGCCAGCAGCCTCACCGGGACAGGGAACTCACCCCTCCACTTT.

V and J are TRBV19 and TRBJ2-2; 8 bases agree with TRBD1. This CDR3 has 14 amino acids. J was trimmed by 5 bases and V by 5 bases; bases with no gene match: 4. CDR1 is LNHDA and CDR2 is SQIVND in the germline V gene (reference sequence). CDR3 coding DNA: TGTGCCAGTAGTGGAACAGGGGGGACCGGGGAGCTGTTTTTT. This encodes CASSGTGGTGELFF.

The chain combines TRBV27 with TRBJ2-6; TRBD1 matches 8 bases. With V trimmed by 6 bases and J by 2 bases, 3 bases remained unmatched. Germline V gene lookup returns CDR1 MNHEY and CDR2 SMNVEV (reference sequence). The CDR3 is 15 residues long. CDR3 nucleotide sequence: TGTGCCAGCAGAGGACAGGGCGCTGGGGCCAACGTCCTGACTTTC. The encoded protein is CASRGQGAGANVLTF.

The rearrangement joins TRBV7-8 to TRBJ2-3, with 13 bases identical to TRBD2. CDR3 size: 21 residues. Per the germline V gene, CDR1 is SGHVS and CDR2 is FQNEAQ. V lost 0 bases, J lost 0 bases, and 12 bases stayed unmatched. CDR3 DNA: TGTGCCAGCAGCTTAGCGCGAGCTGGACTAGCGGGGGTCTTGAGCACAGATACGCAGTATTTT. Translated: CASSLARAGLAGVLSTDTQYF. The full variable domain, with the rest looked up from reference TRBV7-8 and TRBJ2-3, is GAGVSQSPRYKVAKRGQDVALRCDPISGHVSLFWYQQALGQGPEFLTYFQNEAQLDKSGLPSDRFFAERPEGSVSTLKIQRTQQEDSAVYLCASSLARAGLAGVLSTDTQYFGPGTRLTVL.

The DNA for the CDR3 is TGTGCCACCAGTGATTTTGGGCAGGGCCGGGAGACCCAGTACTTC. It encodes CATSDFGQGRETQYF. The chain uses TRBV24-1 and TRBJ2-5; a weak D match, TRBD1 (5 bases). CDR3 length: 15 amino acids. Germline V gives CDR1 KGHDR, CDR2 SFDVKD. The V end lost 1 base, the J end lost 5 bases, and 13 bases lay between the germline ends.

This chain joins TRBV6-5 and TRBJ2-2; perhaps TRBD1 as D (6 bases). The V end was cut by 0 bases, the J end by 6 bases, with 11 bases between. The CDR3 sequence is 15 residues long. Germline assignment: CDR1 MNHEY and CDR2 SVGAGI. In nucleotides, the CDR3 is TGTGCCAGCAGTTACTCTCTAGGGGGTTCCGGGGAGCTGTTTTTT. It codes for CASSYSLGGSGELFF.

V and J are TRBV20-1 and TRBJ2-3, with 11 bases that match TRBD2. Germline CDR1 DFQATT, CDR2 SNEGSKA (reference sequence). J gave up 0 bases and V 6 bases, and 5 bases lay outside the gene matches. The CDR3 totals 15 residues. CDR3 sequence reads: CSASSGGASTDTQYF. For the CDR3, the DNA is TGCAGTGCAAGTAGCGGGGGGGCTAGCACAGATACGCAGTATTTT.

This chain uses TRBV11-2 with TRBJ2-1, with D tentatively TRBD2 (7 bases). V dropped 3 bases and J dropped 4 bases, with 16 bases sitting between them. This CDR3 has 16 residues. Germline assignment: CDR1 SGHAT and CDR2 FQNNGV. CDR3 in DNA: TGTGCCAGCAGCTTGGTTAGGCGGGGGCCGTACAATGAGCAGTTCTTC. It specifies CASSLVRRGPYNEQFF.

This chain uses TRBV6-5 with TRBJ2-7; D remains ambiguous. CDR1 and CDR2 from the germline V gene are MNHEY and SVGAGI. The V end was cut by 7 bases, the J end by 3 bases, with 7 bases between. The CDR3 is made up of 11 amino acids. The CDR3 coding sequence is TGTGCCAGCACCTATTACTACGAGCAGTACTTC. Protein product: CASTYYYEQYF.

The gene calls are TRBV7-9 and TRBJ1-2; D remains unclear. The ends were cut back, 1 base at V and 1 base at J, with 7 bases in the middle. This CDR3 is 14 amino acids long. From germline, CDR1 is SEHNR and CDR2 FQNEAQ (reference sequence). CDR3 DNA sequence: TGTGCCAGCAGCTTAGGGCAGGATAACTATGGCTACACCTTC. This translates into CASSLGQDNYGYTF.

The V and J genes are TRBV30 and TRBJ1-1, with D uncertain. Per the germline V gene, CDR1 is GTSNPN and CDR2 is SVGIG (reference sequence). Trimming removed 4 bases at V and 6 bases at J, with 15 bases between. The CDR3 has 13 amino acids. CDR3 sequence (DNA): TGTGCCTGGATGCGTGGGAGGGTAGCTGAAGCTTTCTTT. Translated, it gives CAWMRGRVAEAFF.

The chain joins TRBV12-5 to TRBJ2-7; the D gene is possibly TRBD1 (5 bases). Germline CDR1 LGHNT, CDR2 FRNRAP. V lost 2 bases to trimming and J lost 1 base, with 12 bases between them. The length of the CDR3 is 15 residues. In DNA form, the CDR3 reads TGTGCTAGTGGTTTGCGGACACTTTTATCCTACGAGCAGTACTTC. This translates into CASGLRTLLSYEQYF.

CDR3 region: CASSFNSDEQYF. Written as DNA, the CDR3 is TGCGCCAGCAGCTTTAACAGTGACGAGCAGTACTTC. The chain uses TRBV5-1 and TRBJ2-7; D unclear. The CDR3 is made up of 12 amino acids. V was clipped by 2 bases and J by 5 bases, with 8 bases between them. Germline loops: CDR1 SGHRS, CDR2 YFSETQ.

The gene calls are TRBV24-1 and TRBJ2-5; D is perhaps TRBD1 (6 bases). This CDR3 region has 15 residues. Germline-derived CDR1 and CDR2 are KGHDR and SFDVKD. V lost 2 bases to trimming and J lost 4 bases, with 13 bases between them. In DNA, the CDR3 is TGTGCCACCAGTGATTCTTCAGGGGAAGGAGAGACCCAGTACTTC. It codes for CATSDSSGEGETQYF.